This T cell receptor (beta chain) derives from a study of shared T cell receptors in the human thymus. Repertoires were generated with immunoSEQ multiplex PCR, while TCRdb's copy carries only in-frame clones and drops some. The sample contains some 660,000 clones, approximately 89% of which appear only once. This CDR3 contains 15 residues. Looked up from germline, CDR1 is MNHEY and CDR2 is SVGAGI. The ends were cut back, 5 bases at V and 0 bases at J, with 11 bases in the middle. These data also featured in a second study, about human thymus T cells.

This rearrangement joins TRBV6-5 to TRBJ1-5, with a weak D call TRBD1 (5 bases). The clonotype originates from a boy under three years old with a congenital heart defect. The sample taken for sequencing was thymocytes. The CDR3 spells CASSAGLYSNQPQHF. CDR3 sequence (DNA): TGTGCCAGCAGTGCAGGGCTCTATAGCAATCAGCCCCAGCATTTT.